Listed here are 32 T cell receptor beta chains from one sample, sequenced in a study of blood T cell repertoires in COVID-19. Assay used: immunoSEQ multiplex PCR; TCRdb lists only in-frame clones, some missing. This sample has 400,000 to 550,000 clones, with 75% to 90% found just once. Material for sequencing was peripheral blood. Source of these receptors: a woman in her twenties or thirties with acute or convalescent COVID-19.

The chain joins TRBV15 to TRBJ2-3; tentative D call: TRBD1 (5 bases). This CDR3 is 14 amino acids long. The V and J ends lost 5 bases and 1 base respectively, with 10 bases between them. Germline V gives CDR1 LNHNV, CDR2 YYDKDF (reference sequence). CDR3 bases: TGTGCCACCAGCGGGCAGGGCGGCACAGATACGCAGTATTTT. It is translated as CATSGQGGTDTQYF.

The chain combines TRBV19 with TRBJ2-2; the match to TRBD1 covers 9 bases. Germline lookup yields CDR1 LNHDA and CDR2 SQIVND (reference sequence). With 9 bases clipped from V and 5 bases from J, the junction kept 7 bases outside the gene matches. The CDR3 is 14 amino acids. This CDR3 is CASFDRGETGELFF. The CDR3 DNA reads as TGTGCCAGCTTTGACAGGGGGGAGACCGGGGAGCTGTTTTTT.

V is TRBV10-3 and J is TRBJ2-3; 14 bases map to TRBD2. The CDR3 extends over 15 amino acids. V shed 6 bases and J 4 bases; nucleotides not matched to a gene: 3. The germline CDR1 and CDR2 sequences are ENHRY and SYGVKD. The CDR3 here is CAIRTSGGASDTQYF. CDR3 in DNA: TGTGCCATCAGGACTAGCGGGGGGGCTTCAGATACGCAGTATTTT.

The chain links TRBV25-1 to TRBJ1-2; D not certain. V was cut by 11 bases and J by 4 bases, with 11 bases left in between. The CDR3 loop spans 11 amino acids. Germline V CDR1 and CDR2: MGHDK, SYGVNS. For the CDR3, the DNA is TGTGCCGTCCTTTCCCTCTATGGCTACACCTTC. Translating it yields CAVLSLYGYTF.

This rearrangement joins TRBV9 to TRBJ2-3; 10 positions agree with TRBD2. The CDR3 has 17 residues. Germline CDR1 and CDR2: SGDLS and YYNGEE. The V and J ends lost 6 bases and 0 bases, in that order; junction bases with no gene match: 10. The CDR3 reads CASNLKRGGLSTDTQYF. The CDR3 coding sequence is TGTGCCAGCAACCTTAAGCGGGGGGGCCTTAGCACAGATACGCAGTATTTT.

The V call is TRBV6-5, the J call TRBJ1-2; 7 bases align to TRBD1. This CDR3 is 15 amino acids long. Germline V CDR1 and CDR2: MNHEY, SVGAGI. The V and J ends lost 5 bases and 8 bases, in that order; junction bases with no gene match: 14. This CDR3 reads CASSLDRTRGEGYTF. The CDR3 nucleotides read TGTGCCAGCAGTCTGGACAGGACCCGCGGAGAAGGCTACACCTTC.

There are a few counts of this clone. The genes are TRBV28 and TRBJ1-2, with D possibly matching TRBD1 (5 bases). The ends were cut back, 4 bases at V and 5 bases at J, with 17 bases in the middle. CDR3 length: 15 residues. CDR1 MDHEN and CDR2 SYDVKM come from the germline V gene. The CDR3 here is CASSSSRPKGYGYTF. For the CDR3, the DNA is TGTGCCAGCAGTTCTTCCCGACCAAAGGGGTATGGCTACACCTTC.

CDR3 coding DNA: TGTGCCAGCAGTCGCCCAGGGGCTGAAGCTTTCTTT. It specifies CASSRPGAEAFF. The chain combines TRBV6-5 with TRBJ1-1; the D gene is possibly TRBD1 (6 bases). CDR3 length: 12 residues. Germline V lookup: CDR1 MNHEY, CDR2 SVGAGI. V was clipped by 5 bases and J by 6 bases, with 10 bases between them.

V and J are TRBV6-5 and TRBJ2-1; 9 positions match TRBD1. Looked up from germline, CDR1 is MNHEY and CDR2 is SVGAGI. There are 14 residues in the CDR3. J lost 6 bases, V lost 5 bases, and 5 bases had no gene match. CDR3 sequence reads: CASSRTGEGNEQFF. DNA for the CDR3: TGTGCCAGCAGTCGGACAGGGGAAGGCAATGAGCAGTTCTTC.

This clone occurred once. V usage is TRBV7-2 and J usage is TRBJ2-2; 8 nucleotides line up with TRBD2. This CDR3 is 15 amino acids long. CDR1 is SGHTA, CDR2 FQGNSA, per germline. The J segment lost 3 bases and the V segment lost 6 bases, leaving 6 bases of the junction unmatched. CDR3 in amino acids: CASRTTSGYTGELFF. CDR3 bases: TGTGCCAGCAGAACAACTAGCGGCTACACCGGGGAGCTGTTTTTT.

The genes are TRBV5-4 and TRBJ2-2, with D tentatively TRBD2 (6 bases). Trimming left V 4 bases short and J 8 bases short, with 30 bases between. The CDR3 has 19 residues. The germline V gene encodes CDR1 SGHNT and CDR2 YYREEE (reference sequence). CDR3 coding DNA: TGTGCCAGCAGCCTCCAGGCCCCGGTGCGGGAAAAAGGGGTAGGGGAGCTGTTTTTT. Its translation: CASSLQAPVREKGVGELFF.

The CDR3 reads CASSVAGTDTDTQYF. The CDR3 DNA reads as TGTGCCAGCAGCGTCGCCGGGACTGACACAGATACGCAGTATTTT. J is TRBJ2-3 and V is TRBV9, with D possibly being TRBD2 (6 bases). Germline assignment: CDR1 SGDLS and CDR2 YYNGEE. The germline V and J ends were trimmed by 2 bases and 2 bases, with 12 bases remaining between them. The length of the CDR3 is 15 residues.

The V gene is TRBV9, the J gene TRBJ1-4; 7 bases align to TRBD1. There are 15 residues in the CDR3. J lost 6 bases, V lost 0 bases, and 5 bases had no gene match. CDR1 is SGDLS and CDR2 is YYNGEE in the germline V gene. The chain's CDR3 is CASSVEGRGHEKLFF. CDR3 coding DNA: TGTGCCAGCAGCGTAGAGGGTAGGGGGCATGAAAAACTGTTTTTT.

The chain uses TRBV27 and TRBJ1-6, with D perhaps TRBD1 (5 bases). The V end was cut by 5 bases, the J end by 9 bases, with 17 bases between. CDR1 is MNHEY, CDR2 SMNVEV, per germline (reference sequence). This CDR3 is 15 amino acids long. Here the CDR3 DNA reads TGTGCCAGCAGTATCCTTAGCCCAGGGTTTTCACCCCTCCACTTT. Translation gives CASSILSPGFSPLHF.

The chain carries TRBV9 and TRBJ2-1; TRBD2 matches 10 bases. CDR1 SGDLS and CDR2 YYNGEE come from the germline V gene. The length of the CDR3 is 19 residues. V lost 1 base and J lost 5; bases outside the gene matches: 15. This CDR3 is CASSVSPSGGPAIDNEQFF. In DNA form, the CDR3 reads TGTGCCAGCAGCGTAAGCCCTAGCGGGGGCCCAGCAATCGACAATGAGCAGTTCTTC.

This clone occurred a few times. The DNA of the CDR3 is TGCAGTGCTAGCCCGGAGTACGAGCAGTACTTC. Its protein is CSASPEYEQYF. The V gene is TRBV20-1, the J gene TRBJ2-7, with D unresolved. Germline V gene data show CDR1 as DFQATT and CDR2 as SNEGSKA (reference sequence). The CDR3 spans 11 residues. V lost 3 bases, J lost 4 bases, and 7 bases lay in between.

The chain links TRBV19 to TRBJ2-2; 7 bases are shared with TRBD1. The CDR3 consists of 14 residues. The J segment lost 8 bases and the V segment lost 9 bases, leaving 12 bases of the junction unmatched. CDR1 and CDR2 from the germline V gene are LNHDA and SQIVND (reference sequence). The CDR3 DNA reads as TGTGCCAGCGCAACCGGGACACAGGGGGGGGAGCTGTTTTTT. This gives the protein CASATGTQGGELFF. The full variable domain, with the rest looked up from reference TRBV19 and TRBJ2-2, is DGGITQSPKYLFRKEGQNVTLSCEQNLNHDAMYWYRQDPGQGLRLIYYSQIVNDFQKGDIAEGYSVSREKKESFPLTVTSAQKNPTAFYLCASATGTQGGELFFGEGSRLTVL.

This chain uses TRBV3-1 (or the pseudogene TRBV3-2) with TRBJ2-3, with D possibly matching TRBD2 (7 bases). CDR1 is LGHDT, CDR2 YNNKEL, per germline (reference sequence). V dropped 2 bases and J dropped 1 base, with 10 bases sitting between them. This CDR3 is built from 15 residues. DNA of the CDR3: TGTGCCAGCAGCCAACCCGGGGGGCGCACAGATACGCAGTATTTT. It yields the protein CASSQPGGRTDTQYF.

This clone was seen only once. The rearrangement joins TRBV29-1 to TRBJ2-3; possible D gene TRBD2, 5 bases. The germline gives CDR1 SQVTM, CDR2 ANQGSEA. This CDR3 has 16 amino acids. With 0 bases removed from V and 2 bases from J, the gap between germline ends came to 15 bases. DNA for the CDR3: TGCAGCGTTGAAGATCCTTATCGGGAAAACACAGATACGCAGTATTTT. Translating it yields CSVEDPYRENTDTQYF.

The chain employs TRBV9 and TRBJ2-1; 8 bases are shared with TRBD2. V gave up 2 bases and J gave up 4 bases; unmatched junction bases: 8. CDR1 and CDR2 (germline): SGDLS, YYNGEE. The CDR3 is 16 amino acids. CDR3 residues: CASSVGRGAAYNEQFF. The CDR3 DNA is TGTGCCAGCAGCGTTGGGCGGGGGGCCGCTTACAATGAGCAGTTCTTC.

This chain connects TRBV7-2 to TRBJ2-7; the D gene is possibly TRBD2 (5 bases). V lost 5 bases and J lost 3, with 17 bases in between. The CDR3 contains 15 residues. Germline loops: CDR1 SGHTA, CDR2 FQGNSA. This CDR3 is CASSPGRRGNYEQYF. The CDR3 nucleotides read TGTGCCAGCAGCCCCGGTCGGAGAGGGAACTACGAGCAGTACTTC.

V gene TRBV2 combines with J gene TRBJ2-3; D gene unclear. The length of the CDR3 is 14 residues. Per the germline V gene, CDR1 is SNHLY and CDR2 is FYNNEI. Trimming stripped 6 bases from V and 7 bases from J, with 17 bases between. CDR3 loop: CASSVLAIYYTQYF. In DNA, the CDR3 is TGTGCCAGCAGCGTCCTCGCCATCTACTATACGCAGTATTTT.

The chain has TRBV14 and TRBJ2-7, with D tentatively TRBD1 (5 bases). Trimming left V 4 bases short and J 2 bases short, with 15 bases between. Germline assignment: CDR1 SGHDN and CDR2 FVKESK. This CDR3 contains 15 residues. CDR3: CASSLRAWGPYEQYF. The CDR3 coding sequence is TGTGCCAGCAGCCTCCGTGCATGGGGCCCCTACGAGCAGTACTTC.

In this sample, this clone turned up once. The chain uses TRBV3-1 (or the pseudogene TRBV3-2) and TRBJ2-1, with D uncertain. Germline V gene sequence: CDR1 LGHDT, CDR2 YNNKEL (reference sequence). The length of the CDR3 is 12 residues. Trimming stripped 0 bases from V and 7 bases from J, with 4 bases between. In DNA form, the CDR3 reads TGTGCCAGCAGCCAAGATCAGAATGAGCAGTTCTTC. It specifies CASSQDQNEQFF.

The rearrangement joins TRBV27 to TRBJ2-1; 8 positions agree with TRBD2. There are 15 residues in the CDR3. V trimming: 3 bases; J trimming: 0 bases; junction bases outside the gene matches: 1. Germline V gene lookup returns CDR1 MNHEY and CDR2 SMNVEV (reference sequence). CDR3 bases: TGTGCCAGCAGTTTTAGCGGGAACTCCTACAATGAGCAGTTCTTC. This gives the protein CASSFSGNSYNEQFF.

The rearrangement uses TRBV23-1 and TRBJ1-4, with D unclear. TRBV23-1 is classed as an ORF, of uncertain function. Between the trimmed V and J ends, which lost 8 bases and 4 bases, there was a span of 17 bases. The CDR3 is 15 amino acids. CDR3 DNA: TGCGCCAGCGTTTCGTCAGGCGATTTTAATGAAAAACTGTTTTTT. It specifies CASVSSGDFNEKLFF.

This clone has only one observation. This chain links TRBV7-3 with TRBJ2-5, with D uncertain. The CDR3 is made up of 12 amino acids. From germline, CDR1 is SGHTA and CDR2 FQGTGA. V was clipped by 7 bases and J by 2 bases, with 8 bases between them. In DNA form, the CDR3 reads TGTGCCAGCAATGTTATGCAAGAGACCCAGTACTTC. It yields the protein CASNVMQETQYF.

The V gene is TRBV9, the J gene TRBJ1-1, with a tentative D call TRBD1 (5 bases). CDR3 length: 15 amino acids. Trimming stripped 0 bases from V and 0 bases from J, with 9 bases between. Per the germline V gene, CDR1 is SGDLS and CDR2 is YYNGEE. The CDR3, as DNA: TGTGCCAGCAGCGTAGTAGACAGATTGAACACTGAAGCTTTCTTT. Translated, it gives CASSVVDRLNTEAFF.

As DNA, the CDR3 is TGTGCCAGCAGCGTGACATACGAGCAGTACTTC. This sequence encodes CASSVTYEQYF. This chain uses TRBV11-2 with TRBJ2-7; no definite D call. In germline, CDR1 is SGHAT, CDR2 FQNNGV. The ends were cut back, 5 bases at V and 4 bases at J, with 6 bases in the middle. The CDR3 totals 11 residues.

The chain employs TRBV2 and TRBJ2-5; D is ambiguous. Trimming took 7 bases from V and 5 from J, leaving 11 bases between them. The CDR3 runs 12 residues. From germline, CDR1 is SNHLY and CDR2 FYNNEI. The CDR3 coding sequence is TGTGCCAGCAATCGGCCGAGGGAGACCCAGTACTTC. This gives the protein CASNRPRETQYF.

The chain has TRBV11-2 and TRBJ1-5; possibly TRBD1 for D (6 bases). The ends were cut back, 5 bases at V and 2 bases at J, with 10 bases in the middle. The CDR3 has 14 residues. Germline loops: CDR1 SGHAT, CDR2 FQNNGV. The CDR3 coding sequence is TGTGCCAGCAGCGAGACAGGAGGCAATCAGCCCCAGCATTTT. Protein sequence: CASSETGGNQPQHF. Full variable domain (missing parts from reference TRBV11-2 and TRBJ1-5): EAGVAQSPRYKIIEKRQSVAFWCNPISGHATLYWYQQILGQGPKLLIQFQNNGVVDDSQLPKDRFSAERLKGVDSTLKIQPAKLEDSAVYLCASSETGGNQPQHFGDGTRLSIL.

The V and J genes are TRBV30 and TRBJ1-1; D uncertain. From germline, CDR1 is GTSNPN and CDR2 SVGIG (reference sequence). The CDR3 sequence is 13 residues long. Between the trimmed V and J ends, which lost 4 bases and 3 bases, there was a span of 12 bases. For the CDR3, the DNA is TGTGCCTGGACCTACGTGGCGGACACTGAAGCTTTCTTT. Amino acid sequence: CAWTYVADTEAFF.